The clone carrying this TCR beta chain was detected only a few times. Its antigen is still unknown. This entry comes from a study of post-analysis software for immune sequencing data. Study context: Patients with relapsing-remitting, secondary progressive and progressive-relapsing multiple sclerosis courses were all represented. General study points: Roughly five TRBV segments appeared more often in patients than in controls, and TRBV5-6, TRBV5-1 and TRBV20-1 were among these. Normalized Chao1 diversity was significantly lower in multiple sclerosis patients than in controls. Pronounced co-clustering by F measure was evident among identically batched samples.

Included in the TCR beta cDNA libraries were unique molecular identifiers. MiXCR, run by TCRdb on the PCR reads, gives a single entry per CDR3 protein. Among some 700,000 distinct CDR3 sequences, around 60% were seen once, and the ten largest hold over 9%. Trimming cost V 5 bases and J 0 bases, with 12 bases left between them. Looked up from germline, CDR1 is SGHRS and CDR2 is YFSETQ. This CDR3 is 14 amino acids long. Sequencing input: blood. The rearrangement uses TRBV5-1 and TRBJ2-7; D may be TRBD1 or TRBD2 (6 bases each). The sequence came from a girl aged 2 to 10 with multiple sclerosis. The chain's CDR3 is CASSSGALSYEQYF. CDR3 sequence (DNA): TGCGCCAGCAGTTCGGGGGCACTCTCCTACGAGCAGTACTTC.